The next 27 T cell receptor beta chains were all read from a single sample in a study of CD8 T cells in Susac syndrome. Roughly 0.45 to 1 ug RNA was reverse transcribed with random hexamers. TCRdb reprocessed the immunoSEQ multiplex PCR reads via MiXCR and lists one record per CDR3 protein. In the table there are some 190,000 distinct CDR3 sequences, about 93% of which are singletons. Sequences were obtained from CD4+ T cells from PBMCs. Receptors originate from a human donor in good health.

The V and J genes are TRBV9 and TRBJ1-3, with D perhaps TRBD1 (6 bases). The V and J ends lost 0 bases and 2 bases respectively, with 12 bases between them. The length of the CDR3 is 16 residues. Germline V lookup: CDR1 SGDLS, CDR2 YYNGEE. CDR3 sequence (DNA): TGTGCCAGCAGCGTAGCGTCAGGGGAAGCTGGAAACACCATATATTTT. Its translation is CASSVASGEAGNTIYF.

The chain employs TRBV6-2 or TRBV6-3 and TRBJ2-5, with TRBD1 matching over 8 bases. Germline CDR1 is MNHEY and CDR2 is SVGEGT. This CDR3 is 15 amino acids long. V was clipped by 2 bases and J by 5 bases; unmatched bases: 7. The CDR3 sequence: CASSYGTGQLETQYF. CDR3 DNA: TGTGCCAGCAGTTACGGGACAGGACAATTGGAGACCCAGTACTTC.

This chain links TRBV5-1 with TRBJ1-6, with 9 bases lining up with TRBD1. Germline V gene lookup returns CDR1 SGHRS and CDR2 YFSETQ. CDR3 length: 15 amino acids. V lost 0 bases to trimming and J lost 8 bases; unmatched junction nucleotides: 3. CDR3: CASSLGDRADSPLHF. In DNA form, the CDR3 reads TGCGCCAGCAGCTTGGGGGACAGGGCTGATTCACCCCTCCACTTT.

The J gene is TRBJ2-1, the V gene TRBV3-1, with D hard to call. The CDR3 has 15 amino acids. In germline, CDR1 is LGHDT, CDR2 YNNKEL (reference sequence). V lost 5 bases, J lost 5 bases, and 16 bases lay in between. DNA of the CDR3: TGTGCCAGCAGCTCATGGTCGGTCAGACACAATGAGCAGTTCTTC. Translation gives CASSSWSVRHNEQFF.

The V and J genes are TRBV30 and TRBJ1-3, with D possibly matching TRBD1 (5 bases). V was shortened by 2 bases and J by 2 bases, with 10 bases between the two germline ends. The CDR3 totals 14 residues. The V gene's germline CDR1 is GTSNPN and CDR2 SVGIG (reference sequence). CDR3 amino acids: CAWSYGGAGNTIYF. The DNA for the CDR3 is TGTGCCTGGAGTTACGGGGGGGCTGGAAACACCATATATTTT.

The genes are TRBV12-5 and TRBJ1-1; D call uncertain. In germline, CDR1 is LGHNT, CDR2 FRNRAP. V lost 0 bases and J 13 bases, leaving 12 bases between the germline ends. The CDR3 has 12 residues. The CDR3, as DNA: TGTGCTAGTGGTTTGGTCAGTAAGAGGGTTTTCTTT. Translating gives CASGLVSKRVFF.

This clonotype was counted a few times. The chain couples TRBV7-3 to TRBJ2-5, with D possibly being TRBD2 (5 bases). V was pared by 5 bases and J by 5 bases, with 15 bases between. Germline V gene sequence: CDR1 SGHTA, CDR2 FQGTGA. This CDR3 has 14 residues. This chain's CDR3 is CASSHRTAGETQYF. The CDR3 region has the DNA TGTGCCAGCAGCCATCGGACCGCGGGCGAGACCCAGTACTTC.

V and J are TRBV9 and TRBJ1-1; D ambiguous. With 0 bases removed from V and 5 bases from J, the gap between germline ends came to 11 bases. There are 14 residues in the CDR3. CDR1 SGDLS and CDR2 YYNGEE come from the germline V gene. The CDR3 region is CASSVEQFTTEAFF. CDR3 bases: TGTGCCAGCAGCGTAGAGCAGTTTACGACTGAAGCTTTCTTT.

This chain uses TRBV29-1 with TRBJ2-5; unclear D gene. With 4 bases removed from V and 4 bases from J, the gap between germline ends came to 10 bases. Germline CDR1 reads SQVTM; CDR2 reads ANQGSEA. The CDR3 has 12 residues. CDR3 DNA: TGCAGCGTTGTACCAGGCACAGAGACCCAGTACTTC. This encodes CSVVPGTETQYF.

The chain's CDR3 is CSVVGRGGSEQYF. CDR3 in DNA: TGCAGCGTTGTTGGGAGGGGAGGTAGCGAGCAGTACTTC. The J gene is TRBJ2-7, the V gene TRBV29-1; 7 positions match TRBD2. CDR1 is SQVTM, CDR2 ANQGSEA, per germline. J gave up 6 bases and V 4 bases, and 9 bases lay outside the gene matches. This CDR3 region has 13 residues.

V and J are TRBV6-4 and TRBJ2-3, with D tentatively TRBD2 (6 bases). The CDR3 contains 15 residues. V gave up 3 bases and J gave up 3 bases, with 13 bases separating them. The germline CDR1 and CDR2 sequences are MRHNA and SNTAGT. CDR3 amino acids: CASSEQLGGTDTQYF. CDR3 nucleotide sequence: TGTGCCAGCAGTGAGCAATTGGGGGGTACAGATACGCAGTATTTT.

V gene TRBV9 combines with J gene TRBJ1-4; TRBD1 agrees at 8 bases. The germline V gene has CDR1 SGDLS and CDR2 YYNGEE. The CDR3 length is 14 residues. V shed 2 bases, J shed 5 bases, and the junction held 2 bases outside the gene matches. The CDR3 DNA is TGTGCCAGCAGCGTCGGGACAGGCAATGAAAAACTGTTTTTT. This translates into CASSVGTGNEKLFF. Based on the CDR3 plus reference TRBV9 and TRBJ1-4, the full variable domain is DSGVTQTPKHLITATGQRVTLRCSPRSGDLSVYWYQQSLDQGLQFLIQYYNGEERAKGNILERFSAQQFPDLHSELNLSSLELGDSALYFCASSVGTGNEKLFFGSGTQLSVL.

This chain joins TRBV5-1 and TRBJ2-5; the match to TRBD1 covers 7 bases. Germline V gene data show CDR1 as SGHRS and CDR2 as YFSETQ. The CDR3 totals 15 residues. The V and J ends lost 4 bases and 2 bases, in that order; junction bases with no gene match: 8. This CDR3 reads CASSPWTGTQETQYF. DNA for the CDR3: TGCGCCAGCAGCCCTTGGACAGGTACACAAGAGACCCAGTACTTC.

V gene TRBV9 combines with J gene TRBJ2-1, with D unclear. Trimming removed 4 bases at V and 4 bases at J, with 15 bases between. The CDR3 covers 15 residues. Germline V CDR1 and CDR2: SGDLS, YYNGEE. The CDR3 DNA follows: TGTGCCAGCAGCCCACACCTAGACTTGTACAATGAGCAGTTCTTC. Its translation is CASSPHLDLYNEQFF.

The V gene is TRBV20-1, the J gene TRBJ2-3; D gene uncertain. There are 15 residues in the CDR3. Germline assignment: CDR1 DFQATT and CDR2 SNEGSKA (reference sequence). The CDR3, as DNA: TGCAGCAAATACCCACCCGGCGGAGGCACAGATACGCAGTATTTT. Its translation is CSKYPPGGGTDTQYF.

The chain couples TRBV24-1 to TRBJ2-6, with a possible D match to TRBD1 (7 bases). V was pared by 5 bases and J by 1 base, with 17 bases between. CDR1 KGHDR and CDR2 SFDVKD come from the germline V gene. The CDR3 has 18 amino acids. CDR3 protein: CATSGRRGRDSGANVLTF. The CDR3 DNA reads TGTGCCACCAGTGGTAGGAGGGGGCGAGATTCTGGGGCCAACGTCCTGACTTTC.

The chain has TRBV7-2 and TRBJ2-3, with 9 bases matching TRBD2. The V gene's germline CDR1 is SGHTA and CDR2 FQGNSA. This CDR3 is built from 17 residues. V dropped 3 bases and J dropped 0; count of bases not matched to a gene: 7. CDR3 DNA: TGTGCCAGCAGCTTTAGCGGGGGAGCTACTAGCACAGATACGCAGTATTTT. Its translation is CASSFSGGATSTDTQYF.

The V and J genes are TRBV3-1 and TRBJ1-1; possible D gene TRBD1, 6 bases. CDR3 length: 14 amino acids. With 6 bases removed from V and 5 bases from J, the gap between germline ends came to 16 bases. Germline CDR1 and CDR2: LGHDT and YNNKEL (reference sequence). The CDR3 sequence: CASRGGWGLTEAFF. The CDR3 DNA is TGTGCCAGCAGAGGAGGGTGGGGGCTTACTGAAGCTTTCTTT.

This chain connects TRBV2 to TRBJ1-1, with D possibly being TRBD1 (6 bases). V lost 6 bases to trimming and J lost 3 bases, with 29 bases between them. The CDR3 covers 19 residues. Germline loops: CDR1 SNHLY, CDR2 FYNNEI. CDR3 nucleotides: TGTGCCAGCAGCAAGCTTACTACTCGGGGGCGGGGAAAGGACACTGAAGCTTTCTTT. Translation gives CASSKLTTRGRGKDTEAFF.

This chain connects TRBV30 to TRBJ2-5, with unresolved D. Per the germline V gene, CDR1 is GTSNPN and CDR2 is SVGIG (reference sequence). V was pared by 2 bases and J by 4 bases, with 11 bases between. CDR3 size: 13 residues. CDR3 residues: CAWSLYLAETQYF. In DNA form, the CDR3 reads TGTGCCTGGAGTTTGTACTTGGCAGAGACCCAGTACTTC.

As to this clonotype: The final CDR3 position lacks the conserved phenylalanine or tryptophan, pointing to a likely read error. This chain connects TRBV4-2 to TRBJ2-3; TRBD2 matches at 9 bases. Germline lookup yields CDR1 LGHNA and CDR2 YNFKEQ. The J segment lost 8 bases and the V segment lost 1 base, leaving 4 bases of the junction unmatched. This CDR3 spans 14 amino acids. Here the CDR3 DNA reads TGTGCCAGCAGCCAAGGGCTAGCGGGGATTACGCAGTATTCT. It yields the protein CASSQGLAGITQYS.

The V gene is TRBV27, the J gene TRBJ2-5; possibly TRBD2 for D (6 bases). V lost 1 base to trimming and J lost 1 base, with 16 bases between them. CDR1 and CDR2 from the germline V gene are MNHEY and SMNVEV (reference sequence). This CDR3 has 17 amino acids. CDR3 sequence: CASSLYRRRDFQETQYF. CDR3 coding DNA: TGTGCCAGCAGTTTATACCGTCGGAGGGACTTCCAAGAGACCCAGTACTTC.

This chain links TRBV7-9 with TRBJ2-5, with 10 bases aligning to TRBD2. Germline V gene data show CDR1 as SEHNR and CDR2 as FQNEAQ (reference sequence). V shed 6 bases, J shed 3 bases, and the junction held 7 bases outside the gene matches. The CDR3 has 15 amino acids. CDR3: CASRSSGGKEETQYF. The CDR3 nucleotides read TGTGCCAGCAGGTCTAGCGGGGGAAAAGAAGAGACCCAGTACTTC.

This rearrangement joins TRBV2 to TRBJ2-1; perhaps TRBD2 as D (5 bases). Trimming left V 6 bases short and J 5 bases short, with 20 bases between. CDR3 length: 16 residues. The germline CDR1 and CDR2 sequences are SNHLY and FYNNEI. The CDR3 sequence: CASRREYNDFNNEQFF. The DNA of the CDR3 is TGTGCCAGCAGGAGGGAGTACAACGATTTTAACAATGAGCAGTTCTTC.

This clonotype was detected once. The CDR3 region is CASSLGPRYTEAFF. CDR3 nucleotide sequence: TGTGCCAGCAGCTTAGGTCCACGATACACTGAAGCTTTCTTT. The genes are TRBV11-2 and TRBJ1-1; D unresolved. Germline CDR1 reads SGHAT; CDR2 reads FQNNGV. The CDR3 is 14 residues long. V was cut by 1 base and J by 3 bases, with 9 bases left in between.

CDR3 region: CASSYRQTTNQPQHF. In DNA form, the CDR3 reads TGTGCCAGCAGCTATCGGCAGACAACCAATCAGCCCCAGCATTTT. The chain is built from TRBV7-2 and TRBJ1-5, with D uncertain. CDR1 and CDR2 (germline): SGHTA, FQGNSA. V was shortened by 4 bases and J by 3 bases, with 13 bases between the two germline ends. The CDR3 is 15 residues long.

This chain links TRBV6-6 with TRBJ2-5; 7 positions match TRBD2. The ends lost 3 bases at V and 1 base at J; junction bases unmatched: 2. From germline, CDR1 is MNHNY and CDR2 SVGAGI (reference sequence). The CDR3 loop spans 14 amino acids. Here the CDR3 reads CASSYWTSQETQYF. CDR3 nucleotide sequence: TGTGCCAGCAGTTATTGGACTAGCCAAGAGACCCAGTACTTC.